The clone carrying this T cell receptor beta chain was found once. Unsorted PBMC DNA was run through sequencing on ten immunoSEQ deep assay plates. In the original analysis: In the immunoSEQ data, sequences were junction-only and lacked quality scores, so filtering differed. Clones were sequenced by immunoSEQ multiplex PCR, and TCRdb holds only the in-frame ones, with some missing. The DNA was the basis for D and trimming; V, J and clone size are from that table. Of roughly 500,000 clones in the sample, about three quarters are singletons; the top ten hold roughly 13%. Study donors comprised healthy, HIV-negative adults devoid of recent acute infection or vaccination. All donors were Caucasian adults living in Nashville, Tennessee. The entry originates in a study of shared clonotypes between healthy human individuals. The trim removed 6 bases at V and 7 bases at J, leaving 11 bases unmatched. CDR1 SGHVS and CDR2 FQNEAQ come from the germline V gene. The CDR3 length is 16 residues.

Sequencing input: PBMCs. V usage is TRBV7-8 and J usage is TRBJ1-4; 10 nucleotides agree with TRBD1. This TCR derives from a middle-aged woman in good health. Some clones in this sample may be carry-over from other donors' samples. The CDR3 spells CASSHEGGTGVEKLFF. In nucleotides, the CDR3 is TGTGCCAGCAGTCACGAGGGGGGGACAGGGGTTGAAAAACTGTTTTTT. Complete variable domain (other parts from reference TRBV7-8 and TRBJ1-4): GAGVSQSPRYKVAKRGQDVALRCDPISGHVSLFWYQQALGQGPEFLTYFQNEAQLDKSGLPSDRFFAERPEGSVSTLKIQRTQQEDSAVYLCASSHEGGTGVEKLFFGSGTQLSVL.